The T cell receptor (beta chain) described here comes from a study of T cell responses to AZD1222 COVID-19 vaccine. Turning to this clone: As yet, its antigen is unknown.

Some clones are missing from TCRdb's copy, which holds only in-frame ones; the method was immunoSEQ multiplex PCR. The profile shows 110,000 or so clones, 86% of them singletons. Overall study findings and caveats: The sample set comprised mostly white British donors with more females, and clonal diversity was possibly underestimated.

Trimming stripped 2 bases from V and 7 bases from J, with 24 bases between. Per germline, CDR1 LNHNV and CDR2 YYDKDF (reference sequence). The CDR3 length is 18 residues. This clonotype originated in an adult who received the AZD1222 COVID-19 vaccine. This sample comprised peripheral blood, obtained 28 days after the second AZD1222 dose. The genes are TRBV15 and TRBJ2-1; TRBD1 might be the D (6 bases). The chain's CDR3 is CATSRRRTRTGTMNEQFF. CDR3 bases: TGTGCCACCAGCAGAAGACGAACCAGGACCGGGACAATGAATGAGCAGTTCTTC.